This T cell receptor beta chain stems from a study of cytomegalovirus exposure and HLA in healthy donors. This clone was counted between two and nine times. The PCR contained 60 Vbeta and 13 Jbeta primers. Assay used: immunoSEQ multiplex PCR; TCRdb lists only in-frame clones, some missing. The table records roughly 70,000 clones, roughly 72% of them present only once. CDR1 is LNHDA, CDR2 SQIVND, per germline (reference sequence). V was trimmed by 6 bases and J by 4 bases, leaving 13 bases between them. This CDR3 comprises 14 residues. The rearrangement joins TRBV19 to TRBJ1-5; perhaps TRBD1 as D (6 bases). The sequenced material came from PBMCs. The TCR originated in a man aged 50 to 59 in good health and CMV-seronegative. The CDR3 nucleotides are TGTGCCAGTAGCTATCAACAGGGAAATCAGCCCCAGCATTTT. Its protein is CASSYQQGNQPQHF. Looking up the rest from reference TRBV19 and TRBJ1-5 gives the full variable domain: DGGITQSPKYLFRKEGQNVTLSCEQNLNHDAMYWYRQDPGQGLRLIYYSQIVNDFQKGDIAEGYSVSREKKESFPLTVTSAQKNPTAFYLCASSYQQGNQPQHFGDGTRLSIL.